The 31 T cell receptor beta chains below were found in one sample sequenced in a study of CD8 T cells in ankylosing spondylitis. Study results and caveats: Ankylosing spondylitis blood appeared to carry a characteristic TCR beta motif of roughly 8 highly homologous variants.

Via MiXCR, TCRdb re-called the 5' RACE reads, giving one row per CDR3 protein. This sample has 450,000 to 550,000 distinct CDR3 sequences, with about 5.7% found just once. The antigens these receptors bind are not known. What was sequenced was blood, either unsorted or a sorted T cell fraction (not recorded which). These receptors all stem from a male donor with ankylosing spondylitis.

Ten or more counts support this clonotype. The gene calls are TRBV5-1 and TRBJ2-3; TRBD1 matches at 7 bases. The ends lost 4 bases at V and 1 base at J; junction bases unmatched: 3. In germline, CDR1 is SGHRS, CDR2 YFSETQ. The CDR3 contains 14 residues. Here the CDR3 reads CASSLTGRTDTQYF. CDR3 nucleotides: TGCGCCAGCAGCCTGACAGGGCGCACAGATACGCAGTATTTT.

At least ten counts were recorded for this clonotype. The V and J genes are TRBV29-1 and TRBJ1-1; D might be TRBD1 (5 bases). The V end was cut by 6 bases, the J end by 2 bases, with 10 bases between. Per germline, CDR1 SQVTM and CDR2 ANQGSEA. The CDR3 spans 12 residues. The CDR3 DNA follows: TGCAGCGTCCAGGGCGGTAACACTGAAGCTTTCTTT. Its protein product is CSVQGGNTEAFF.

This clonotype was picked up many times. V and J are TRBV6-5 and TRBJ1-2, with TRBD1 matching over 7 bases. The length of the CDR3 is 16 residues. V dropped 2 bases and J dropped 4; count of bases not matched to a gene: 10. Germline CDR1 MNHEY, CDR2 SVGAGI. As DNA, the CDR3 is TGTGCCAGCAGTTACCGCGGGACAGAAAGAGGCTATGGCTACACCTTC. This translates into CASSYRGTERGYGYTF.

This clonotype was picked up many times. The rearrangement joins TRBV24-1 to TRBJ2-5; 7 bases are shared with TRBD2. After removal of 5 bases from V and 1 base from J, the junction contained 3 bases not matched to a gene. The CDR3 has 14 amino acids. Germline V lookup: CDR1 KGHDR, CDR2 SFDVKD. The chain's CDR3 is CATSGGGVQETQYF. The CDR3, as DNA: TGTGCCACCAGTGGCGGGGGAGTCCAAGAGACCCAGTACTTC.

This clonotype has ten or more counts. The rearrangement uses TRBV5-6 and TRBJ1-1, with D possibly being TRBD1 (5 bases). CDR3 length equals 14 residues. Per the germline V gene, CDR1 is SGHDT and CDR2 is YYEEEE. With 4 bases removed from V and 1 base from J, the gap between germline ends came to 11 bases. The CDR3 loop is CASSRTRANTEAFF. The CDR3 region has the DNA TGTGCCAGCAGCCGCACCAGGGCGAACACTGAAGCTTTCTTT. Combining the CDR3 with reference TRBV5-6 and TRBJ1-1 gives the whole variable domain DAGVTQSPTHLIKTRGQQVTLRCSPKSGHDTVSWYQQALGQGPQFIFQYYEEEERQRGNFPDRFSGHQFPNYSSELNVNALLLGDSALYLCASSRTRANTEAFFGQGTRLTVV.

The table lists this clonotype with many counts. The V and J genes are TRBV20-1 and TRBJ1-1, with D hard to call. Germline CDR1 and CDR2: DFQATT and SNEGSKA (reference sequence). V dropped 6 bases and J dropped 1 base, with 12 bases sitting between them. The CDR3 runs 13 residues. CDR3 protein: CSAERGANTEAFF. In DNA form, the CDR3 reads TGCAGTGCCGAGCGGGGTGCGAACACTGAAGCTTTCTTT.

This clonotype was found many times. The chain employs TRBV29-1 and TRBJ1-4; D is ambiguous. The CDR3 loop spans 13 amino acids. Germline V gene sequence: CDR1 SQVTM, CDR2 ANQGSEA. Trimming removed 5 bases from V and 7 bases from J, with 14 bases in between. CDR3 residues: CSVQGPPSEKLFF. The CDR3 DNA follows: TGCAGCGTTCAAGGACCCCCGAGTGAAAAACTGTTTTTT.

This clonotype was seen many times. The CDR3 here is CASSLFARDREDGYTF. The DNA of the CDR3 is TGCGCCAGCAGCTTGTTCGCGCGGGACAGGGAAGATGGCTACACCTTC. V is TRBV5-1 and J is TRBJ1-2, with 9 nucleotides matching TRBD1. The V gene end was trimmed by 1 base and the J gene end by 6 bases; junction bases not matched to a gene: 10. The CDR3 totals 16 residues. The germline CDR1 and CDR2 sequences are SGHRS and YFSETQ.

This clonotype was recorded at least ten times. This chain connects TRBV6-2 or TRBV6-3 to TRBJ1-1; D is undetermined. Germline loops: CDR1 MNHEY, CDR2 SVGEGT. Trimming cost V 2 bases and J 1 base, with 8 bases left between them. The length of the CDR3 is 14 residues. CDR3 sequence reads: CASSYANPNTEAFF. CDR3 sequence (DNA): TGTGCCAGCAGTTACGCAAATCCGAACACTGAAGCTTTCTTT.

There are many counts of this clonotype. The chain carries TRBV27 and TRBJ1-4, with 9 bases matching TRBD1. The CDR3 runs 14 residues. Germline CDR1 is MNHEY and CDR2 is SMNVEV (reference sequence). Germline trimming cut 4 bases from V and 8 bases from J; bases unmatched to any gene: 5. CDR3: CASSYGTGREKLFF. The CDR3 region has the DNA TGTGCCAGCAGTTACGGGACAGGGCGCGAAAAACTGTTTTTT.

This clonotype was counted ten times or more. The V call is TRBV9, the J call TRBJ2-2; D is unclear. Between the trimmed V and J ends, which lost 4 bases and 1 base, there was a span of 14 bases. This CDR3 is built from 16 residues. Germline lookup yields CDR1 SGDLS and CDR2 YYNGEE. The CDR3 protein is CASSPGRPGNTGELFF. CDR3 bases: TGTGCCAGCAGCCCCGGCCGCCCAGGGAACACCGGGGAGCTGTTTTTT. The whole variable domain, filled in from reference TRBV9 and TRBJ2-2, reads DSGVTQTPKHLITATGQRVTLRCSPRSGDLSVYWYQQSLDQGLQFLIQYYNGEERAKGNILERFSAQQFPDLHSELNLSSLELGDSALYFCASSPGRPGNTGELFFGEGSRLTVL.

V is TRBV6-2 or TRBV6-3 and J is TRBJ2-7, with a weak D call TRBD1 (5 bases). CDR1 MNHEY and CDR2 SVGEGT come from the germline V gene. The CDR3 is 13 amino acids. Trimming left V 2 bases short and J 5 bases short, with 10 bases between. The CDR3 DNA is TGTGCCAGCAGTTACCCAGGGTTTGACGAGCAGTACTTC. It encodes CASSYPGFDEQYF.

This chain links TRBV20-1 with TRBJ2-7; 11 nucleotides match TRBD2. The length of the CDR3 is 13 residues. The germline CDR1 and CDR2 sequences are DFQATT and SNEGSKA (reference sequence). The trim removed 5 bases at V and 5 bases at J, leaving 5 bases unmatched. CDR3 amino acids: CSARGLAVHEQYF. CDR3 nucleotides: TGCAGTGCTCGGGGACTAGCGGTCCACGAGCAGTACTTC.

A word on this clonotype: The CDR3 end shows no conserved phenylalanine or tryptophan, and so a read error is likely. This rearrangement joins TRBV7-9 to TRBJ1-1; D is uncertain. Trimming took 1 base from V and 5 from J, leaving 8 bases between them. Germline CDR1 and CDR2: SEHNR and FQNEAQ (reference sequence). CDR3 length: 13 residues. CDR3 region: CASSLGEATEAFL. In nucleotides, the CDR3 is TGTGCCAGCAGCTTAGGGGAGGCGACTGAAGCTTTCCTT.

This clonotype was detected ten times or more. CDR3 protein: CASSQGWHLYYEQYF. As DNA, the CDR3 is TGTGCCAGCAGCCAAGGATGGCATTTATACTACGAGCAGTACTTC. The chain combines TRBV14 with TRBJ2-7; D uncertain. This CDR3 has 15 amino acids. The germline V and J ends were trimmed by 1 base and 3 bases, with 13 bases remaining between them. Germline assignment: CDR1 SGHDN and CDR2 FVKESK.

This clonotype was seen ten or more times. The genes are TRBV20-1 and TRBJ2-5; TRBD1 is a possible D gene (6 bases). The CDR3 has 14 amino acids. Trimming left V 6 bases short and J 0 bases short, with 14 bases between. Per the germline V gene, CDR1 is DFQATT and CDR2 is SNEGSKA (reference sequence). The CDR3 DNA reads TGCAGTGCAAAACAGGGTACATACCAAGAGACCCAGTACTTC. Translating gives CSAKQGTYQETQYF.

Many counts were recorded for this clonotype. The chain joins TRBV29-1 to TRBJ2-1, with unresolved D. V was shortened by 3 bases and J by 0 bases, with 6 bases between the two germline ends. The V gene's germline CDR1 is SQVTM and CDR2 ANQGSEA. This CDR3 is built from 13 residues. The CDR3 protein is CSVDIRSYNEQFF. CDR3 sequence (DNA): TGCAGCGTTGACATCCGCTCCTACAATGAGCAGTTCTTC.

This clonotype has ten or more counts. This chain joins TRBV24-1 and TRBJ1-1; no firm D call. V was clipped by 1 base and J by 3 bases, with 5 bases between them. The CDR3 loop spans 13 amino acids. Germline V CDR1 and CDR2: KGHDR, SFDVKD. As DNA, the CDR3 is TGTGCCACCAGTGATTTCGGGGACACTGAAGCTTTCTTT. It yields the protein CATSDFGDTEAFF.

Ten or more counts support this clonotype. The V gene is TRBV15, the J gene TRBJ2-1; D gene unclear. The length of the CDR3 is 16 residues. Germline V gene data show CDR1 as LNHNV and CDR2 as YYDKDF (reference sequence). The V end was cut by 0 bases, the J end by 2 bases, with 11 bases between. The CDR3 protein is CATSRDLAVTYNEQFF. The DNA of the CDR3 is TGTGCCACCAGCAGAGATTTGGCAGTAACCTACAATGAGCAGTTCTTC.

This clonotype was recorded a few times. The chain is built from TRBV11-2 and TRBJ2-7; TRBD1 aligns across 10 bases. CDR1 and CDR2 (germline): SGHAT, FQNNGV. The CDR3 loop spans 14 amino acids. With 5 bases clipped from V and 5 bases from J, the junction kept 6 bases outside the gene matches. CDR3 nucleotide sequence: TGTGCCAGCAGCACTAGACAGGGGGCCGACGAGCAGTACTTC. Translation: CASSTRQGADEQYF. The full variable domain, with the rest looked up from reference TRBV11-2 and TRBJ2-7, is EAGVAQSPRYKIIEKRQSVAFWCNPISGHATLYWYQQILGQGPKLLIQFQNNGVVDDSQLPKDRFSAERLKGVDSTLKIQPAKLEDSAVYLCASSTRQGADEQYFGPGTRLTVT.

This clonotype was observed at least ten times. This chain joins TRBV7-9 and TRBJ1-6; TRBD1 might be the D (5 bases). The V end lost 4 bases, the J end lost 7 bases, and 11 bases lay between the germline ends. CDR1 is SEHNR, CDR2 FQNEAQ, per germline (reference sequence). This CDR3 region has 14 residues. CDR3 sequence: CASSSGNSNSPLHF. In DNA form, the CDR3 reads TGTGCCAGCAGCTCAGGGAACAGCAATTCACCCCTCCACTTT.

This clonotype was counted many times. This rearrangement joins TRBV6-1 to TRBJ1-6; the D gene is possibly TRBD1 (6 bases). This CDR3 is built from 15 residues. V shed 4 bases and J shed 9 bases, with 16 bases lying between them. Germline values: CDR1 MNHNS, CDR2 SASEGT. The CDR3 spells CASSVRTTGRSPLHF. DNA of the CDR3: TGTGCCAGCAGTGTTCGAACGACAGGCCGTTCACCCCTCCACTTT.

This clonotype was counted many times. V is TRBV9 and J is TRBJ2-5, with 13 nucleotides matching TRBD2. From germline, CDR1 is SGDLS and CDR2 YYNGEE. The CDR3 is 18 residues long. The V and J ends lost 0 bases and 5 bases, in that order; junction bases with no gene match: 10. The chain's CDR3 is CASSVGMRLAGGRETQYF. The CDR3 nucleotides read TGTGCCAGCAGCGTAGGAATGAGACTAGCGGGAGGACGGGAGACCCAGTACTTC.

This clonotype was recorded many times. The J gene is TRBJ2-1, the V gene TRBV5-1, with TRBD2 as a possible D gene (6 bases). The CDR3 has 15 amino acids. The germline CDR1 and CDR2 sequences are SGHRS and YFSETQ. Trimming stripped 2 bases from V and 4 bases from J, with 13 bases between. The CDR3 coding sequence is TGCGCCAGCAGCTTTGGGGGGAATCCGTACAATGAGCAGTTCTTC. Translating gives CASSFGGNPYNEQFF.

This clonotype appeared many times. V gene TRBV4-1 combines with J gene TRBJ2-7; the D gene is possibly TRBD2 (7 bases). CDR3 size: 20 residues. Trimming removed 1 base from V and 3 bases from J, with 28 bases in between. Germline V gives CDR1 MGHRA, CDR2 YSYEKL. CDR3 DNA sequence: TGCGCCAGCAGCCAAGCTGGGAACAGCCCGAAGGGGGACTATGACTACGAGCAGTACTTC. It codes for CASSQAGNSPKGDYDYEQYF.

This clonotype was observed a handful of times. The chain couples TRBV19 to TRBJ2-2; D gene uncertain. This CDR3 comprises 13 residues. Germline V CDR1 and CDR2: LNHDA, SQIVND (reference sequence). V lost 6 bases and J 6 bases, leaving 11 bases between the germline ends. The CDR3 region is CASRFVSAGELFF. The CDR3 region has the DNA TGTGCCAGTAGGTTTGTTTCCGCCGGGGAGCTGTTTTTT.

In this sample, this clonotype turned up many times. The rearrangement links TRBV12-3 or TRBV12-4 to TRBJ2-5, with D tentatively TRBD2 (5 bases). The germline V and J ends were trimmed by 3 bases and 0 bases, with 11 bases remaining between them. This CDR3 has 15 amino acids. The CDR3 DNA reads as TGTGCCAGCAGTTTTGACCCGGGGTACCAAGAGACCCAGTACTTC. Its translation is CASSFDPGYQETQYF.

This clonotype has a count of ten or more. The V call is TRBV7-8, the J call TRBJ1-1; maybe TRBD1 (5 bases). This CDR3 contains 14 residues. CDR1 and CDR2 from the germline V gene are SGHVS and FQNEAQ. V lost 5 bases and J lost 6, with 16 bases in between. CDR3 sequence (DNA): TGTGCCAGCAGCCCTCGGGCAGGGTTCCCTGAAGCTTTCTTT. The encoded protein is CASSPRAGFPEAFF. Supplemented by reference TRBV7-8 and TRBJ1-1, the full variable domain reads GAGVSQSPRYKVAKRGQDVALRCDPISGHVSLFWYQQALGQGPEFLTYFQNEAQLDKSGLPSDRFFAERPEGSVSTLKIQRTQQEDSAVYLCASSPRAGFPEAFFGQGTRLTVV.

This clonotype was observed many times. V is TRBV12-3 or TRBV12-4 and J is TRBJ1-1, with D hard to call. The CDR3 is made up of 13 amino acids. The germline V and J ends were trimmed by 6 bases and 5 bases, with 13 bases remaining between them. CDR3 coding DNA: TGTGCCAGCAGCATTAGATCAGAGACTGAAGCTTTCTTT. Translated: CASSIRSETEAFF.

This clonotype occurred many times. A read error may produce the germline difference seen at one junction end. The rearrangement links TRBV5-1 to TRBJ1-1, with D unresolved. This CDR3 comprises 13 residues. Germline V CDR1 and CDR2: SGHRS, YFSETQ. CDR3 DNA sequence: TGTGCCAGCAGTTTAGGACTGAACACTGAAGCTTTCTTT. This gives the protein CASSLGLNTEAFF.

This clonotype was recorded many times. The genes are TRBV4-3 and TRBJ2-3; D gene unclear. This CDR3 is built from 15 residues. Looked up from germline, CDR1 is LGHNA and CDR2 is YSLEER. The ends were cut back, 4 bases at V and 3 bases at J, with 14 bases in the middle. CDR3: CASSLRVVATDTQYF. CDR3 DNA: TGCGCCAGCAGCCTACGTGTTGTGGCGACAGATACGCAGTATTTT.